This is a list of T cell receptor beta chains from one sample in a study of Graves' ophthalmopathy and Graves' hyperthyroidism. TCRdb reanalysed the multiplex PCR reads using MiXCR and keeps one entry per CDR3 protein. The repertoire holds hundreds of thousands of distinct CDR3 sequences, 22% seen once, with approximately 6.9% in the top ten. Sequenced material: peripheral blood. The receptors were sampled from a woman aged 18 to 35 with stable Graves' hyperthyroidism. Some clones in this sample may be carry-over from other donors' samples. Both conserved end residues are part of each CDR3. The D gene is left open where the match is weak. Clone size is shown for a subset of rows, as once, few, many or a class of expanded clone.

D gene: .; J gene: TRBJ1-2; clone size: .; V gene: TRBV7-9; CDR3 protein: CASSPQAGEYGYTF; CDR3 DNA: TGTGCCAGCAGCCCCCAAGCAGGGGAATATGGCTACACCTTC
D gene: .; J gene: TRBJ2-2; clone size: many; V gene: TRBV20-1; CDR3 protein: CSAGPGIATDRRTGELFF; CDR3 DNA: TGCAGTGCTGGCCCCGGGATAGCGACCGATCGCCGTACCGGGGAGCTGTTTTTT
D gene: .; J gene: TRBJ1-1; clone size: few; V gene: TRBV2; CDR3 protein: CASRGDGMNTEAFF; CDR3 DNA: TGTGCCAGCAGGGGGGACGGAATGAACACTGAAGCTTTCTTT
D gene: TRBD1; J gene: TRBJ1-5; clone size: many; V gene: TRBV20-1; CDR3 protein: CSALRPGQGVQPQHF; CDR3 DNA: TGCAGTGCTCTACGGCCGGGACAGGGGGTTCAGCCCCAGCATTTT
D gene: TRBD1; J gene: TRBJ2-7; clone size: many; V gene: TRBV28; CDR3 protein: CASSPGGLGQGYEQYF; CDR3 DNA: TGTGCCAGCAGCCCCGGGGGGCTGGGACAGGGGTACGAGCAGTACTTC
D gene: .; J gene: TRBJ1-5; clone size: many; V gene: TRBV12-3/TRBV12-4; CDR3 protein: CASSFRSNQPQHF; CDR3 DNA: TGTGCCAGCAGTTTCAGGAGCAATCAGCCCCAGCATTTT
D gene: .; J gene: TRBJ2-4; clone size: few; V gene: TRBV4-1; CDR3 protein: CASSQVLVRIAKNIQYF; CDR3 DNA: TGCGCCAGCAGCCAAGTTCTCGTTCGAATAGCCAAAAACATTCAGTACTTC
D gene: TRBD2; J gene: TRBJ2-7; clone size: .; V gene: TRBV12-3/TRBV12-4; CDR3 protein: CASSLTSGDYYEQYF; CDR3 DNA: TGTGCCAGCAGTCTTACTAGCGGGGACTACTACGAGCAGTACTTC
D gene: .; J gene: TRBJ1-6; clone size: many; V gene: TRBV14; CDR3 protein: CASSQDTWRNSPLHF; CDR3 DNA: TGTGCCAGCAGCCAAGATACGTGGCGTAATTCACCCCTCCACTTT
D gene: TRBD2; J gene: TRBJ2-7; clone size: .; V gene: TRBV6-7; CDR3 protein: CASNLGLAGGPSREQYF; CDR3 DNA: TGTGCCAGCAATCTGGGACTAGCGGGAGGGCCTTCTAGGGAGCAGTACTTC
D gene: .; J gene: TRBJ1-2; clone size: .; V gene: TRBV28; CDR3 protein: CASSPPWYTF; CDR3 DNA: TGTGCCAGCAGTCCACCCTGGTACACCTTC
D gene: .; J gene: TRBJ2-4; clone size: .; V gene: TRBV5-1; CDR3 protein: CASSQMGPAKNIQYF; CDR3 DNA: TGCGCCAGCAGCCAGATGGGCCCAGCCAAAAACATTCAGTACTTC
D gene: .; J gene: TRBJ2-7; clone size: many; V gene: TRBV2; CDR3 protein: CASSAALPGLKHYEQYF; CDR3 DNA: TGTGCCAGCAGTGCGGCCCTCCCGGGACTGAAACACTACGAGCAGTACTTC
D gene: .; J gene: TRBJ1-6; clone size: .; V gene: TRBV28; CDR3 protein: CASKYRRSANSPLHF; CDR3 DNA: TGTGCCAGCAAGTACAGGAGAAGTGCTAATTCACCCCTCCACTTT
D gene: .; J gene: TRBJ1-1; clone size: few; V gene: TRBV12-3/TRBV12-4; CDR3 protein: CASKFGGGPTEAFF; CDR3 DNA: TGTGCCAGCAAGTTCGGTGGGGGGCCCACTGAAGCTTTCTTT
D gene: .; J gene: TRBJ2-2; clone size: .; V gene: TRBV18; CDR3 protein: CASSPVTTGELFF; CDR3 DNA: TGTGCCAGCTCACCAGTGACCACCGGGGAGCTGTTTTTT
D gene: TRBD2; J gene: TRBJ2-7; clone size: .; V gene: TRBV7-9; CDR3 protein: CANSRASGVSYEQYF; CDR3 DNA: TGTGCCAACAGTAGGGCTAGCGGGGTTTCCTACGAGCAGTACTTC
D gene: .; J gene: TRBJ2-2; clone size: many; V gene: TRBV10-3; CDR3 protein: CAISEMDRDTGELFF; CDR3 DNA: TGTGCCATCAGTGAAATGGATCGCGACACCGGGGAGCTGTTTTTT
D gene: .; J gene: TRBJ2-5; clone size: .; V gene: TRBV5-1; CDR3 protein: CASSPDGLPGETQYF; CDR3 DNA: TGCGCCAGCAGCCCGGACGGACTGCCGGGGGAGACCCAGTACTTC
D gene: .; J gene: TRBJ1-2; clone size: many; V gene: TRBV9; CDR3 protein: CASSVVEGGTNYGYTF; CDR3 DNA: TGTGCCAGCAGCGTCGTTGAGGGGGGCACGAACTATGGCTACACCTTC
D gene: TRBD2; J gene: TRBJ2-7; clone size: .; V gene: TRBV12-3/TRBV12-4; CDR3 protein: CARGLAGVGYEQYF; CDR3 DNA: TGTGCCAGGGGACTAGCGGGAGTAGGCTACGAGCAGTACTTC
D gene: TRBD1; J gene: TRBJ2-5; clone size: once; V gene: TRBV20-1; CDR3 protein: CSAIGDRSNQETQYF; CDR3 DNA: TGCAGTGCTATTGGGGACAGGTCGAACCAAGAGACCCAGTACTTC